This entry describes one T cell receptor beta chain. Its cognate antigen is unknown. This entry belongs to a study of Ad26.COV2.S vaccination and SARS-CoV-2 variants. Turning to the study itself: Participants got Ad26.COV2.S intramuscularly, once or twice 56 days apart. Overall study results and limits: Substantial breadth was reported for post-vaccination spike-specific CD8+ and CD4+ T cells.

Treatment given: roughly 18 received Ad26.COV2.S at low or high dose, single or two shots; roughly 5 received placebo; per-sample allocation not given. Repertoires come from day 63 after the first vaccine or placebo injection. Sequenced by immunoSEQ multiplex PCR; TCRdb stores in-frame clones only, minus some. Of 400,000 to 450,000 clones listed, around 91% are singletons. V lost 0 bases and J 2 bases, leaving 4 bases between the germline ends. CDR3 size: 13 residues. Germline assignment: CDR1 SGHDN and CDR2 FVKESK. This clonotype was sampled from a person aged 18-60 years who received the Ad26.COV2.S COVID-19 vaccine or a placebo. Sequences were derived from peripheral blood, sampled in a trial of Ad26.COV2.S vaccine versus placebo. The V and J genes are TRBV14 and TRBJ1-2; D is ambiguous. CDR3 bases: TGTGCCAGCAGCCAAGAAGAGAACTATGGCTACACCTTC. Translated: CASSQEENYGYTF.